A selection of T cell receptor beta chains follows, all from one sample in a study of CD8 T cells in Susac syndrome. Each CDR3 protein is one row after TCRdb ran MiXCR on the immunoSEQ multiplex PCR reads. The sample lists around 200,000 distinct CDR3 sequences, approximately 90% occurring once. Sequenced material: CD8+ T cells from PBMCs. Receptors originate from a human donor with multiple sclerosis. Both conserved end residues are part of each CDR3. The order of the fields is CDR3 protein, CDR3 DNA, J gene, D gene, clone size, V gene. A D gene is named only where the DNA matches it firmly. Where a row states a size, it is once, few, many or the class of an expanded clone; other rows omit it.

CASISAGGPGANVLTF	TGTGCCAGTATTTCGGCAGGGGGCCCTGGGGCCAACGTCCTGACTTTC	TRBJ2-6	TRBD1	once	TRBV19
CASSLTEWGDTEAFF	TGTGCCAGTAGCCTGACAGAATGGGGAGACACTGAAGCTTTCTTT	TRBJ1-1	NA	NA	TRBV19
CASSQSAWVFSNQPQHF	TGTGCCAGCAGCCAATCGGCTTGGGTTTTTAGCAATCAGCCCCAGCATTTT	TRBJ1-5	NA	once	TRBV16
CSAPSPGAFF	TGCAGTGCCCCGAGCCCGGGAGCTTTCTTT	TRBJ1-1	NA	NA	TRBV20-1
CASSVYEREASYNEQFF	TGTGCCAGCAGCGTATATGAGCGGGAGGCCTCCTACAATGAGCAGTTCTTC	TRBJ2-1	TRBD2	NA	TRBV9
CASRVGQPNTEAFF	TGTGCCAGTAGAGTGGGACAGCCTAACACTGAAGCTTTCTTT	TRBJ1-1	TRBD1	NA	TRBV19
CASSSRLPITEAFF	TGTGCCAGTAGTAGCAGGTTGCCAATCACTGAAGCTTTCTTT	TRBJ1-1	NA	NA	TRBV19
CARTSGGAYFEQFF	TGTGCCCGGACTAGCGGGGGGGCCTACTTTGAGCAGTTCTTC	TRBJ2-1	TRBD2	NA	TRBV30
CASSLFQDQETQYF	TGTGCCAGCAGTTTGTTCCAGGACCAAGAGACCCAGTACTTC	TRBJ2-5	NA	NA	TRBV27
CASKYGTGRAGELFF	TGTGCCAGTAAATACGGGACAGGCCGGGCCGGGGAGCTGTTTTTT	TRBJ2-2	TRBD1	NA	TRBV6-5
CASSSWVGPGSPLHF	TGTGCCAGCAGTTCCTGGGTAGGCCCTGGTTCACCCCTCCACTTT	TRBJ1-6	NA	once	TRBV2
CASSSGTGNNYGYTF	TGTGCCAGCAGCTCCGGGACAGGCAATAACTATGGCTACACCTTC	TRBJ1-2	TRBD1	NA	TRBV13
CASSGADGSREKLFF	TGTGCCAGCAGTGGCGCCGATGGGTCACGTGAAAAACTGTTTTTT	TRBJ1-4	NA	NA	TRBV25-1
CAWATGTGRSPLHF	TGTGCCTGGGCCACCGGGACAGGGCGATCACCCCTCCACTTT	TRBJ1-6	TRBD1	NA	TRBV30
CASSEEGGGYEQYF	TGTGCCAGCAGTGAAGAGGGTGGAGGGTACGAGCAGTACTTC	TRBJ2-7	NA	NA	TRBV6-1
CASSLGLSNTEAFF	TGTGCCAGCAGCTTAGGACTGTCGAACACTGAAGCTTTCTTT	TRBJ1-1	NA	once	TRBV7-9
CASSAFSSVAVTGSGELFF	TGTGCCAGCAGTGCGTTCTCTTCGGTGGCAGTTACAGGATCTGGGGAGCTGTTTTTT	TRBJ2-2	NA	NA	TRBV6-1
CASSFAGTSYNEQFF	TGCGCCAGCAGCTTTGCGGGGACCTCCTACAATGAGCAGTTCTTC	TRBJ2-1	NA	NA	TRBV5-1
CAWRVGLNTEAFF	TGTGCCTGGAGGGTGGGCTTGAACACTGAAGCTTTCTTT	TRBJ1-1	NA	NA	TRBV30
CASSDTVSYNDQFF	TGTGCCAGCAGCGACACAGTATCCTACAATGACCAGTTCTTC	TRBJ2-1	NA	NA	TRBV7-8
CASSIFSGGNSYEQYF	TGTGCCAGTAGTATTTTCAGTGGCGGGAACTCCTACGAGCAGTACTTC	TRBJ2-7	NA	NA	TRBV19
CASSYSIHEQYF	TGTGCCAGCAGTTACTCTATCCACGAGCAGTACTTC	TRBJ2-7	NA	NA	TRBV6-6
CASSIYISGTDREYEQYF	TGTGCCAGTAGTATATACATCTCCGGGACAGACAGGGAGTACGAGCAGTACTTC	TRBJ2-7	TRBD1	NA	TRBV19
CASSYYLHNTKKTQYF	TGTGCCAGCTCCTACTACCTCCATAACACCAAGAAGACCCAGTACTTC	TRBJ2-5	NA	NA	TRBV18
CASSYPNYEQYF	TGTGCCAGCAGTTACCCTAACTACGAGCAGTACTTC	TRBJ2-7	NA	NA	TRBV6-6
CASSKSGPLYGYTF	TGTGCCAGCAGTAAAAGCGGACCGCTCTATGGCTACACCTTC	TRBJ1-2	NA	NA	TRBV2
CASSVSGSNNEQFF	TGTGCCAGCAGCGTTAGCGGGAGTAACAATGAGCAGTTCTTC	TRBJ2-1	TRBD2	NA	TRBV9
CASRGYGLTETQYF	TGTGCCAGCAGGGGCTACGGACTCACGGAGACCCAGTACTTC	TRBJ2-5	NA	NA	TRBV3-1
CSARKGQPNSPLHF	TGCAGTGCTAGGAAGGGACAGCCTAATTCACCCCTCCACTTT	TRBJ1-6	TRBD1	NA	TRBV20-1
CATQSGASTGELFF	TGTGCCACTCAGAGCGGTGCTTCCACCGGGGAGCTGTTTTTT	TRBJ2-2	NA	NA	TRBV9
CASKDRGHTEAFF	TGTGCCAGCAAGGACAGGGGGCACACTGAAGCTTTCTTT	TRBJ1-1	TRBD1	NA	TRBV2
CASSFGAGGNTEAFF	TGTGCCAGCAGTTTCGGGGCAGGTGGGAACACTGAAGCTTTCTTT	TRBJ1-1	NA	NA	TRBV12-3/TRBV12-4
CAWTGGADYGYTF	TGTGCCTGGACAGGGGGCGCGGACTATGGCTACACCTTC	TRBJ1-2	TRBD1	NA	TRBV30
CASSVDRGETQYF	TGTGCCAGCAGCGTAGACAGGGGTGAGACCCAGTACTTC	TRBJ2-5	TRBD1	NA	TRBV9
CASSSSGVQETQYF	TGTGCCAGCAGCTCTAGCGGGGTACAAGAGACCCAGTACTTC	TRBJ2-5	TRBD2	NA	TRBV7-9
CASSLASSLDSPLHF	TGTGCCAGCAGCTTAGCGTCCTCGTTAGATTCACCCCTCCACTTT	TRBJ1-6	NA	NA	TRBV7-9
CASSHVEAGRAKYNEQFF	TGCGCCAGCAGCCACGTGGAGGCCGGGAGGGCTAAATACAATGAGCAGTTCTTC	TRBJ2-1	TRBD2	once	TRBV4-1
CASSQAGSGANVLTF	TGCGCCAGCAGCCAAGCAGGCTCTGGGGCCAACGTCCTGACTTTC	TRBJ2-6	NA	NA	TRBV4-3
CASSTGTGVSYNEQFF	TGTGCCAGCAGCACGGGGACAGGAGTCTCCTACAATGAGCAGTTCTTC	TRBJ2-1	TRBD1	NA	TRBV7-9
CASNYRDEQYF	TGTGCCAGCAATTACAGGGACGAGCAGTACTTC	TRBJ2-7	NA	NA	TRBV2
CASSALWEGTEAFF	TGTGCCAGCAGTGCTCTCTGGGAGGGTACTGAAGCTTTCTTT	TRBJ1-1	NA	once	TRBV27
CASRLPWGTSYNEQFF	TGTGCCAGCAGACTCCCATGGGGGACCTCCTACAATGAGCAGTTCTTC	TRBJ2-1	NA	NA	TRBV6-2/TRBV6-3
CASSLFLDTEAFF	TGTGCCAGCAGCCTCTTTCTGGACACTGAAGCTTTCTTT	TRBJ1-1	NA	NA	TRBV11-2
CASQSLVLDINEQFF	TGTGCCAGTCAAAGTTTGGTGCTAGACATCAATGAGCAGTTCTTC	TRBJ2-1	NA	NA	TRBV7-8
CASSQEGASGYTF	TGCGCCAGCAGCCAAGAGGGGGCCTCTGGCTACACCTTC	TRBJ1-2	NA	NA	TRBV4-3
CASSLMNEQFF	TGTGCCAGCAGCTTAATGAATGAGCAGTTCTTC	TRBJ2-1	NA	NA	TRBV11-2
CASSQIGGGTEAFF	TGTGCCAGCAGCCAAATTGGGGGGGGAACTGAAGCTTTCTTT	TRBJ1-1	NA	NA	TRBV5-4
CASSPVFGEAFF	TGCGCCAGCAGCCCGGTGTTCGGTGAAGCTTTCTTT	TRBJ1-1	NA	NA	TRBV4-1
CASSLVGSTDTQYF	TGTGCCAGCAGTTTAGTCGGCAGCACAGATACGCAGTATTTT	TRBJ2-3	NA	NA	TRBV12-3/TRBV12-4
CASSLGDDDEQFF	TGTGCCAGCAGCTTAGGGGATGACGATGAGCAGTTCTTC	TRBJ2-1	NA	NA	TRBV7-6
CASSLPAGGATDTQYF	TGTGCCAGCAGCCTACCGGCCGGGGGGGCAACAGATACGCAGTATTTT	TRBJ2-3	TRBD2	NA	TRBV11-2
CASSQVSGGAQGEQFF	TGTGCCAGCAGCCAAGTGAGCGGGGGGGCCCAGGGTGAGCAGTTCTTC	TRBJ2-1	TRBD2	NA	TRBV3-1
CASSLNSKAADTQYF	TGTGCCAGCAGTTTAAATTCAAAAGCGGCAGATACGCAGTATTTT	TRBJ2-3	NA	NA	TRBV27
CASSYDRQLAGYEQYF	TGTGCCAGCAGTTACGATCGACAACTAGCGGGCTACGAGCAGTACTTC	TRBJ2-7	TRBD2	NA	TRBV6-2/TRBV6-3
CSVAPEGPDTQYF	TGCAGCGTGGCCCCCGAGGGGCCAGATACGCAGTATTTT	TRBJ2-3	NA	NA	TRBV29-1
CASSELTAGNTIYF	TGTGCCAGCAGTGAACTCACGGCTGGAAACACCATATATTTT	TRBJ1-3	NA	NA	TRBV6-1
CSASSLSGLYNEQFF	TGCAGTGCTAGTTCCCTAAGCGGCTTATACAATGAGCAGTTCTTC	TRBJ2-1	NA	once	TRBV20-1
CAWSIRDRDYEQYF	TGTGCCTGGAGTATCCGGGACAGGGACTACGAGCAGTACTTC	TRBJ2-7	TRBD1	NA	TRBV30
CASSGLILSQGTYGYTF	TGTGCCAGCAGCGGGTTGATCTTATCACAGGGGACCTATGGCTACACCTTC	TRBJ1-2	TRBD1	once	TRBV9
CASPGGGEQYF	TGTGCCAGCCCGGGCGGGGGTGAGCAGTACTTC	TRBJ2-7	TRBD2	once	TRBV5-8